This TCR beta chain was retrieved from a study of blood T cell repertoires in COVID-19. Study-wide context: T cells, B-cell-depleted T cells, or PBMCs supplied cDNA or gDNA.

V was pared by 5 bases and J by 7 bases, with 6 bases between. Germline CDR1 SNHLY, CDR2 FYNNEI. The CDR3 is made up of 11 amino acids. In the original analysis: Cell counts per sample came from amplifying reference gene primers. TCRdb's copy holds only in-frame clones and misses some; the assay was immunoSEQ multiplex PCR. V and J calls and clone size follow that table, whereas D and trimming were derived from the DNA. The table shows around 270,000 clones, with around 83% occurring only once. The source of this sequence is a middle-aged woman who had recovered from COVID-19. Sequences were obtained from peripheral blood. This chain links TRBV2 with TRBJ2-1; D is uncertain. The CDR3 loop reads CASSYLNEQFF. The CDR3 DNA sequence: TGTGCCAGCAGTTACTTGAATGAGCAGTTCTTC.